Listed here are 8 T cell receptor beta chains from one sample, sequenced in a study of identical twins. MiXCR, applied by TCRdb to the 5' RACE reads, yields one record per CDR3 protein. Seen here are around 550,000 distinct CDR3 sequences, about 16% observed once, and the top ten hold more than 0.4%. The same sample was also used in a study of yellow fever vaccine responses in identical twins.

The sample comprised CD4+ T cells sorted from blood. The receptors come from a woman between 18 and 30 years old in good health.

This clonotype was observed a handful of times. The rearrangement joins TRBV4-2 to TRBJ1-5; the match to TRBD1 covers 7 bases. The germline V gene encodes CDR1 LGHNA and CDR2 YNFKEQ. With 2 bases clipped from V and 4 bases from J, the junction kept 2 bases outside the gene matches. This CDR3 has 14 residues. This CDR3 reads CASSQKGQNQPQHF. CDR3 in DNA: TGTGCCAGCAGCCAAAAGGGACAGAATCAGCCCCAGCATTTT.

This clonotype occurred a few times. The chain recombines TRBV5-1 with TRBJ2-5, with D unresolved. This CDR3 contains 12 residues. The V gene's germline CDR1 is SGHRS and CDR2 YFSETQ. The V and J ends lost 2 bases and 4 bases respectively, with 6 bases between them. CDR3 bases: TGCGCCAGCAGCTTCGACCGAGAGACCCAGTACTTC. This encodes CASSFDRETQYF.

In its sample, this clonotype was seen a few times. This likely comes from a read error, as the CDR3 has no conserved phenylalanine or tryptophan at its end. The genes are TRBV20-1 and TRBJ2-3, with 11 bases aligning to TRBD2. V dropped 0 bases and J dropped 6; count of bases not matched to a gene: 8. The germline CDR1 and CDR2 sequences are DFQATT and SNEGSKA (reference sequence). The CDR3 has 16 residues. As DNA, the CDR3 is TGCAGTGCTAGAGACGCCCCGACTAGCGGGAAGGATACGCAGTATCTT. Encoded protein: CSARDAPTSGKDTQYL.

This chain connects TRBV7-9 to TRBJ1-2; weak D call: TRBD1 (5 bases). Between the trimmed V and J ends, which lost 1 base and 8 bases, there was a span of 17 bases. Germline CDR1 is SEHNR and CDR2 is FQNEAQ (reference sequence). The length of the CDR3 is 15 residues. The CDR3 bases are TGTGCCAGCAGCTTAGGAGTGGGGACCCCGGGCGGCTACACCTTC. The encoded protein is CASSLGVGTPGGYTF.

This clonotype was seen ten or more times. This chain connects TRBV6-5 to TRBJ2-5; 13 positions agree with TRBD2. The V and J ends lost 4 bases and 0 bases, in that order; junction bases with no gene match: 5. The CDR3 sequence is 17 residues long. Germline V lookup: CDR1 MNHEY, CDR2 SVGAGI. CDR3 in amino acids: CASSSMGLAGNQETQYF. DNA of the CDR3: TGTGCCAGCAGTTCCATGGGACTAGCGGGGAACCAAGAGACCCAGTACTTC.

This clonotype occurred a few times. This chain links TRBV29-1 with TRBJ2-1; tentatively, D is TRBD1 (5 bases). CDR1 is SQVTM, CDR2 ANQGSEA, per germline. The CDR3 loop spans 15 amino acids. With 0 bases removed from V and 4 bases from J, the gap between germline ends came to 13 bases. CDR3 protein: CSVEEQGTGYNEQFF. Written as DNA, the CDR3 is TGCAGCGTTGAAGAGCAGGGAACAGGATACAATGAGCAGTTCTTC.

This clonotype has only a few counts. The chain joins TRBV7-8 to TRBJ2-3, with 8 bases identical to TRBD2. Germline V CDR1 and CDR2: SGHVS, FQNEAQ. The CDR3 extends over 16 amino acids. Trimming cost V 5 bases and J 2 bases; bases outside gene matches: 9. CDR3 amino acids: CASSPLAGWDTDTQYF. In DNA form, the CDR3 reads TGTGCCAGCAGCCCATTAGCGGGGTGGGACACAGATACGCAGTATTTT.

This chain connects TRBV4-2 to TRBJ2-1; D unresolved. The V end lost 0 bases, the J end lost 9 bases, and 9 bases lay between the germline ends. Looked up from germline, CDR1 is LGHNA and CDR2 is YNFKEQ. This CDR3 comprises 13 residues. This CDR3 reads CASSQEGVGEQFF. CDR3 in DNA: TGTGCCAGCAGCCAAGAAGGCGTGGGTGAGCAGTTCTTC.